This entry lists 23 T cell receptor beta chains sequenced from one sample in a study of blood T cell repertoires in COVID-19. The table came from immunoSEQ multiplex PCR; TCRdb's copy has only in-frame clones and leaves some out. The data show a few hundred thousand clones, about 83% seen once. Sequencing was done on a sample of peripheral blood. These receptor sequences come from a man older than 75 with acute or convalescent COVID-19.

The chain has TRBV28 and TRBJ1-1; a possible D gene is TRBD1 (5 bases). Germline V gives CDR1 MDHEN, CDR2 SYDVKM. V was trimmed by 6 bases and J by 4 bases, leaving 15 bases between them. This CDR3 spans 14 amino acids. The chain's CDR3 is CASRPHRMSTEAFF. DNA of the CDR3: TGTGCCAGCAGGCCCCACAGGATGAGCACTGAAGCTTTCTTT.

The chain combines TRBV5-4 with TRBJ2-5; TRBD1 matches 7 bases. With V trimmed by 2 bases and J by 2 bases, 9 bases remained unmatched. Germline V gene sequence: CDR1 SGHNT, CDR2 YYREEE (reference sequence). The CDR3 is 16 amino acids. CDR3 coding DNA: TGTGCCAGCAGCTTTGCGCCATCAGGGGGTCAAGAGACCCAGTACTTC. Encoded protein: CASSFAPSGGQETQYF.

V is TRBV3-1 (or the pseudogene TRBV3-2) and J is TRBJ1-1, with D possibly matching TRBD1 (6 bases). Trimming took 4 bases from V and 3 from J, leaving 12 bases between them. Germline V gene lookup returns CDR1 LGHDT and CDR2 YNNKEL (reference sequence). The CDR3 runs 14 residues. This CDR3 reads CASSPGGGYTEAFF. The CDR3 DNA sequence: TGTGCCAGCAGCCCGGGGGGCGGCTACACTGAAGCTTTCTTT.

J is TRBJ2-2 and V is TRBV9; 7 bases agree with TRBD1. J was trimmed by 4 bases and V by 3 bases; bases with no gene match: 9. CDR3 length: 16 amino acids. From germline, CDR1 is SGDLS and CDR2 YYNGEE. The CDR3: CASSEPSGTATGELFF. In DNA form, the CDR3 reads TGTGCCAGCAGCGAGCCCTCCGGGACAGCCACCGGGGAGCTGTTTTTT.

V and J are TRBV19 and TRBJ2-7, with D tentatively TRBD1 (5 bases). V gave up 3 bases and J gave up 0 bases, with 12 bases separating them. In germline, CDR1 is LNHDA, CDR2 SQIVND (reference sequence). The CDR3 is 15 residues long. CDR3 in amino acids: CASSMLGATSYEQYF. CDR3 DNA sequence: TGTGCCAGTAGTATGCTAGGGGCAACCTCCTACGAGCAGTACTTC. The whole variable domain, filled in from reference TRBV19 and TRBJ2-7, reads DGGITQSPKYLFRKEGQNVTLSCEQNLNHDAMYWYRQDPGQGLRLIYYSQIVNDFQKGDIAEGYSVSREKKESFPLTVTSAQKNPTAFYLCASSMLGATSYEQYFGPGTRLTVT.

This sequence joins TRBV19 and TRBJ2-5, with a possible D match to TRBD2 (6 bases). Germline lookup yields CDR1 LNHDA and CDR2 SQIVND (reference sequence). This CDR3 contains 13 residues. Trimming pared 5 bases from V and 4 bases from J, leaving 11 bases between. The DNA of the CDR3 is TGTGCCAGTAGTTTGGGAGGCGGAGAGACCCAGTACTTC. As protein: CASSLGGGETQYF.

The gene calls are TRBV28 and TRBJ1-2; 7 bases fit TRBD1. Germline values: CDR1 MDHEN, CDR2 SYDVKM. This CDR3 comprises 14 residues. The V and J ends lost 6 bases and 6 bases, in that order; junction bases with no gene match: 10. CDR3 residues: CASRPPTGLHGYTF. As DNA, the CDR3 is TGTGCCAGCAGACCACCGACAGGGTTACATGGCTACACCTTC.

This clone appeared a few times. The rearrangement links TRBV3-1 (or the pseudogene TRBV3-2) to TRBJ1-5; 7 bases map to TRBD1. Per the germline V gene, CDR1 is LGHDT and CDR2 is YNNKEL (reference sequence). The CDR3 spans 14 residues. The junction had 3 bases not matched to a gene; V was cut back by 4 bases and J by 3 bases. CDR3 coding DNA: TGTGCCAGCAGCCGAGACAGGGTCAATCAGCCCCAGCATTTT. This encodes CASSRDRVNQPQHF.

The genes are TRBV29-1 and TRBJ2-5; TRBD2 matches at 10 bases. This CDR3 is 13 amino acids long. V lost 4 bases and J lost 7; bases outside the gene matches: 6. Germline CDR1 reads SQVTM; CDR2 reads ANQGSEA. Written as DNA, the CDR3 is TGCAGCGTTGGGACTAGCGGAGGAGGGACCCAGTACTTC. This encodes CSVGTSGGGTQYF.

The chain has TRBV2 and TRBJ1-5; 8 nucleotides match TRBD1. V lost 7 bases, J lost 6 bases, and 8 bases stayed unmatched. This CDR3 region has 14 residues. The V gene's germline CDR1 is SNHLY and CDR2 FYNNEI. CDR3 nucleotide sequence: TGTGCCAGCAATTCTGGACAGGGCCTTCAGCCCCAGCATTTT. This sequence encodes CASNSGQGLQPQHF.

The chain employs TRBV6-5 and TRBJ1-1; no clear D. CDR1 MNHEY and CDR2 SVGAGI come from the germline V gene. The V and J ends lost 7 bases and 3 bases respectively, with 15 bases between them. The CDR3 length is 14 residues. In DNA form, the CDR3 reads TGTGCCAGCAATGCAAATCTAATTGACACTGAAGCTTTCTTT. Its translation is CASNANLIDTEAFF.

The chain recombines TRBV25-1 with TRBJ2-7; perhaps TRBD1 as D (5 bases). CDR1 MGHDK and CDR2 SYGVNS come from the germline V gene. V was shortened by 4 bases and J by 4 bases, with 5 bases between the two germline ends. CDR3 length equals 11 residues. Here the CDR3 DNA reads TGTGCCAGCAGTGCAGGGTACGAGCAGTACTTC. Its protein is CASSAGYEQYF.

This clone occurred once. The genes are TRBV24-1 and TRBJ1-2; D gene uncertain. This CDR3 region has 11 residues. The ends were cut back, 4 bases at V and 5 bases at J, with 4 bases in the middle. The germline gives CDR1 KGHDR, CDR2 SFDVKD. The CDR3: CATSDGYGYTF. The CDR3 DNA reads TGTGCCACCAGTGACGGGTATGGCTACACCTTC.

The rearrangement joins TRBV28 to TRBJ2-1; possibly TRBD2 for D (6 bases). The CDR3 has 13 amino acids. Germline V CDR1 and CDR2: MDHEN, SYDVKM. Trimming took 6 bases from V and 9 from J, leaving 15 bases between them. CDR3 DNA: TGTGCCAGCAGCCCACCGGGAGAGGTTGAGCAGTTCTTC. It is translated as CASSPPGEVEQFF.

This chain joins TRBV5-4 and TRBJ2-2, with 7 nucleotides matching TRBD2. CDR3 size: 16 residues. Unmatched junction bases numbered 15, after V lost 5 bases and J lost 8 bases. CDR1 is SGHNT and CDR2 is YYREEE in the germline V gene (reference sequence). The CDR3, as DNA: TGTGCCAGCAGTCCTGAGCGGGATATATTTGGTGGGGAGCTGTTTTTT. Its translation: CASSPERDIFGGELFF.

This clone came up once. This chain links TRBV5-4 with TRBJ2-1, with 11 bases aligning to TRBD2. The CDR3 is 15 residues long. The germline V gene has CDR1 SGHNT and CDR2 YYREEE (reference sequence). J gave up 7 bases and V 4 bases, and 7 bases lay outside the gene matches. The CDR3 protein is CASSLSTSGKNEQFF. CDR3 nucleotides: TGTGCCAGCAGCCTTTCGACTAGCGGGAAAAATGAGCAGTTCTTC.

A note on this clone: The junction departs from the called germline gene at one end, perhaps through a read error. The V and J genes are TRBV4-3 and TRBJ1-5; D call uncertain. The CDR3 runs 17 residues. Germline-derived CDR1 and CDR2 are LGHNA and YSLEER. CDR3 loop: CASSQDPQAGSSQPQHF. The CDR3 region has the DNA TGCGCCAGCAGCCAAGATCCCCAAGCGGGAAGCAGTCAGCCCCAGCATTTT.

The V and J genes are TRBV28 and TRBJ2-3, with 8 bases identical to TRBD2. CDR3 size: 15 residues. V was pared by 3 bases and J by 2 bases, with 4 bases of the junction left unmatched. CDR1 MDHEN and CDR2 SYDVKM come from the germline V gene. CDR3: CASSLIAGLTDTQYF. CDR3 coding DNA: TGTGCCAGCAGTTTGATAGCGGGGCTCACAGATACGCAGTATTTT.

J is TRBJ2-1 and V is TRBV7-8; D uncertain. The CDR3 spans 15 residues. The germline CDR1 and CDR2 sequences are SGHVS and FQNEAQ. V lost 5 bases and J 4 bases, leaving 15 bases between the germline ends. This chain's CDR3 is CASSLGYQLYNEQFF. CDR3 sequence (DNA): TGTGCCAGCAGCCTCGGGTATCAGCTTTACAATGAGCAGTTCTTC.

The chain has TRBV6-1 and TRBJ2-7; D call uncertain. Germline CDR1 reads MNHNS; CDR2 reads SASEGT. The CDR3 length is 13 residues. V dropped 1 base and J dropped 8 bases, with 12 bases sitting between them. The CDR3 reads CASSEGATLQQYF. CDR3 DNA sequence: TGTGCCAGCAGTGAAGGTGCAACATTGCAGCAGTACTTC.

The rearrangement uses TRBV11-2 and TRBJ2-5; 10 positions match TRBD1. After removal of 0 bases from V and 1 base from J, the junction contained 2 bases not matched to a gene. CDR1 is SGHAT, CDR2 FQNNGV, per germline. The CDR3 runs to 16 residues. The CDR3 DNA reads as TGTGCCAGCAGCTTAGAGGGGACAGGGGTCCAAGAGACCCAGTACTTC. Protein: CASSLEGTGVQETQYF.

The chain's CDR3 is CASSIAGGPDYEQYF. The CDR3 bases are TGTGCCAGTAGTATAGCGGGAGGCCCGGACTACGAGCAGTACTTC. V and J are TRBV19 and TRBJ2-7; TRBD2 agrees at 7 bases. Germline V gene sequence: CDR1 LNHDA, CDR2 SQIVND (reference sequence). Trimming took 1 base from V and 3 from J; bases not matched to a gene: 6. This CDR3 contains 15 residues.

The V gene is TRBV2, the J gene TRBJ2-5; 10 bases agree with TRBD2. This CDR3 is 16 amino acids long. With 6 bases clipped from V and 4 bases from J, the junction kept 11 bases outside the gene matches. The V gene's germline CDR1 is SNHLY and CDR2 FYNNEI. CDR3 sequence: CASRRGAGGPGETQYF. CDR3 in DNA: TGTGCCAGCAGACGGGGAGCGGGAGGGCCGGGAGAGACCCAGTACTTC.